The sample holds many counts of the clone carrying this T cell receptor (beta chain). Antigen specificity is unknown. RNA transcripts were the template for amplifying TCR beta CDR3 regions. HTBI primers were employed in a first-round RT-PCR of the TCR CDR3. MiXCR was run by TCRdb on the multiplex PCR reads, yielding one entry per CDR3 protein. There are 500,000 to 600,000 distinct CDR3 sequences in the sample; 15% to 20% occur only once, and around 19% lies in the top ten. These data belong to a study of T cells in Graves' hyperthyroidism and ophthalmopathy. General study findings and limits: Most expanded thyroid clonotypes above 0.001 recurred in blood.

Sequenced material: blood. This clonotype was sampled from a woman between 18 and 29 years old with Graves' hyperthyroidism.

CDR3 in DNA: TGTGCCACCAGTGATGACAGGGCGAGCTCCTACAATGAGCAGTTCTTC. It specifies CATSDDRASSYNEQFF. The chain has TRBV24-1 and TRBJ2-1; 7 nucleotides align to TRBD1. Germline assignment: CDR1 KGHDR and CDR2 SFDVKD. The CDR3 sequence is 16 residues long. Trimming at V came to 3 bases and at J to 0 bases, leaving 4 bases not matched to a gene.